This TCR beta chain was sequenced in a study of kidney transplant recipient with SARS-CoV-2 infection. Via MiXCR, TCRdb re-called the reads, giving one row per CDR3 protein. This sample carries approximately 250,000 distinct CDR3 sequences, around 30% of them seen once, and the ten largest clones take more than 6.5%. Germline V CDR1 and CDR2: LGHDT, YNNKEL (reference sequence). Trimming pared 4 bases from V and 0 bases from J, leaving 20 bases between. The CDR3 has 18 amino acids. This clonotype showed up just a few times. Sample: a blood sample, taken at baseline and on day 111 from a kidney transplant recipient. The chain is built from TRBV3-1 and TRBJ2-3; D remains ambiguous. The origin of this receptor is a male patient in his 30s who had COVID-19 and was a kidney transplant recipient. The graft donor may be the source of some T cells. This CDR3 reads CASSPYPISGTSTDTQYF. The CDR3 DNA reads TGTGCCAGCAGCCCGTATCCGATCTCAGGTACTAGCACAGATACGCAGTATTTT.